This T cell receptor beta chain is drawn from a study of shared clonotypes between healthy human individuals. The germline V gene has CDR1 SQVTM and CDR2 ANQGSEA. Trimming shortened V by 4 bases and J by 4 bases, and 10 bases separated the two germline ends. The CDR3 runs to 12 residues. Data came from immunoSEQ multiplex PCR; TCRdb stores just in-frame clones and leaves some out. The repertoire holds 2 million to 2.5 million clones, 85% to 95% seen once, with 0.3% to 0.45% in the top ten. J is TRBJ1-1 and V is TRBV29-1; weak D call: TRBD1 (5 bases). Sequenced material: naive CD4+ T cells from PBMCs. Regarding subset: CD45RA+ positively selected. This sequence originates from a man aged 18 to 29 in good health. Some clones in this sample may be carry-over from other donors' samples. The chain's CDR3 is CSVAGATTEAFF. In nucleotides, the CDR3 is TGCAGCGTTGCTGGGGCCACCACTGAAGCTTTCTTT.